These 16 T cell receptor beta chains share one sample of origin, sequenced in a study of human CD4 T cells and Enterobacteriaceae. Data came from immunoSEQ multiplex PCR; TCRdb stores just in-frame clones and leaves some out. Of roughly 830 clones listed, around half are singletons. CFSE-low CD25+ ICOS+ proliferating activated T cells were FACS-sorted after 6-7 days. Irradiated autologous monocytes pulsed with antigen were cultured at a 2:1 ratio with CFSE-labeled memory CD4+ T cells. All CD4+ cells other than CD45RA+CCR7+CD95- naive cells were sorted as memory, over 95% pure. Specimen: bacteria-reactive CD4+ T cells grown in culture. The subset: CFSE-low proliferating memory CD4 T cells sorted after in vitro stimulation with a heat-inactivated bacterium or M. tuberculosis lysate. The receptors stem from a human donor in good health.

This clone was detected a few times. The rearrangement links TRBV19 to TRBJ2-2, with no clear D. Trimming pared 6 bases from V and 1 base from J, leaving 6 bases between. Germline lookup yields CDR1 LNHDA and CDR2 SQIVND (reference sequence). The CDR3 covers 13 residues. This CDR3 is CASSSQNTGELFF. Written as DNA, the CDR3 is TGTGCCAGTAGCTCTCAGAACACCGGGGAGCTGTTTTTT. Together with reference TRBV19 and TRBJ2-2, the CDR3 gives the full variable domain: DGGITQSPKYLFRKEGQNVTLSCEQNLNHDAMYWYRQDPGQGLRLIYYSQIVNDFQKGDIAEGYSVSREKKESFPLTVTSAQKNPTAFYLCASSSQNTGELFFGEGSRLTVL.

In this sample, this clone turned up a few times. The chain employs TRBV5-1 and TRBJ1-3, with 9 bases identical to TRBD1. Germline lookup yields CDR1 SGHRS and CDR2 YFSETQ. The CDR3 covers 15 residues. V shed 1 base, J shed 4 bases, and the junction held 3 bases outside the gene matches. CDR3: CASSLTGGKGNTIYF. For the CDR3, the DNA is TGCGCCAGCAGCTTGACAGGGGGCAAAGGAAACACCATATATTTT.

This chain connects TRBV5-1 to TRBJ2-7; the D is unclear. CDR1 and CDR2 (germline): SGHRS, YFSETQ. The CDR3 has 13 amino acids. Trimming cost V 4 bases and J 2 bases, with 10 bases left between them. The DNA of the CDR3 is TGCGCCAGCAGCGGCAGGACCACCTACGAGCAGTACTTC. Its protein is CASSGRTTYEQYF.

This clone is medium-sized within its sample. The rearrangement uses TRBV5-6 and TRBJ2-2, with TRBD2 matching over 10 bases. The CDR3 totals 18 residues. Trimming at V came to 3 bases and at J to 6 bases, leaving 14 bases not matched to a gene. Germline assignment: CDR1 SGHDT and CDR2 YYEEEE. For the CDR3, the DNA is TGTGCCAGCAGCTCCTTCGGGTCAGCGGGAGGGCCATCCGGGGAGCTGTTTTTT. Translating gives CASSSFGSAGGPSGELFF.

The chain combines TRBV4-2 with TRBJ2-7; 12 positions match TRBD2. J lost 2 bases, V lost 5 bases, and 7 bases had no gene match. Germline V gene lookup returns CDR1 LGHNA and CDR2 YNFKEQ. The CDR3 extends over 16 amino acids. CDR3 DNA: TGTGCCAGCAGCGAGGCTAGCGGGAGGGGAACCTACGAGCAGTACTTC. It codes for CASSEASGRGTYEQYF.

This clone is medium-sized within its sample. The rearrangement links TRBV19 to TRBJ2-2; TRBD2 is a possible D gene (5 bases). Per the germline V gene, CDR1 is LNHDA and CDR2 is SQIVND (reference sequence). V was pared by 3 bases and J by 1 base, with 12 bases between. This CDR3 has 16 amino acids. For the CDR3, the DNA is TGTGCCAGTAGTATTCGCCGCGGGCAGAACACCGGGGAGCTGTTTTTT. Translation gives CASSIRRGQNTGELFF.

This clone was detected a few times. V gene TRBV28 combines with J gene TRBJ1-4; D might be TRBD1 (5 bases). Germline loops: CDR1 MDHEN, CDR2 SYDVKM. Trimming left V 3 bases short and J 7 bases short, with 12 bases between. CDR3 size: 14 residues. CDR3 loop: CASSFPGTGEKLFF. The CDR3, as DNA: TGTGCCAGCAGTTTCCCCGGGACTGGTGAAAAACTGTTTTTT.

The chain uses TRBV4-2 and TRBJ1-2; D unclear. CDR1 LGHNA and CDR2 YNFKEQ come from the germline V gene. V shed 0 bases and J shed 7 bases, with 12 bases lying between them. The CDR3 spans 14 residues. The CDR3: CASSQDHGVGGYTF. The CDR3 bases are TGTGCCAGCAGCCAAGATCATGGGGTGGGTGGCTACACCTTC.

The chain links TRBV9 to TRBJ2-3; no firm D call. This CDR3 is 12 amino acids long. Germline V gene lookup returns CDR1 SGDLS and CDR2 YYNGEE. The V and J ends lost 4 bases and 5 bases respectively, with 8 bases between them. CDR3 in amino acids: CASSPWEDTQYF. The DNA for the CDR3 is TGTGCCAGCAGCCCTTGGGAAGATACGCAGTATTTT.

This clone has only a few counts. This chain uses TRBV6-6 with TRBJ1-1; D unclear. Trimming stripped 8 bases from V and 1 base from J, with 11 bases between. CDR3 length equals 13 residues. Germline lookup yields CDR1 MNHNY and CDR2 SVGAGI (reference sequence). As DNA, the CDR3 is TGTGCCAGCGTATCCAGTCCGAACACTGAAGCTTTCTTT. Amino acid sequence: CASVSSPNTEAFF.

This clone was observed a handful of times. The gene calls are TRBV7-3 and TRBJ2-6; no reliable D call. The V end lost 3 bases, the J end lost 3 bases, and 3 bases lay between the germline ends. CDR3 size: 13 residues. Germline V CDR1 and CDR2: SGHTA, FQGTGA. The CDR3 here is CASSFFGANVLTF. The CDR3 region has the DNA TGTGCCAGCAGCTTCTTTGGGGCCAACGTCCTGACTTTC.

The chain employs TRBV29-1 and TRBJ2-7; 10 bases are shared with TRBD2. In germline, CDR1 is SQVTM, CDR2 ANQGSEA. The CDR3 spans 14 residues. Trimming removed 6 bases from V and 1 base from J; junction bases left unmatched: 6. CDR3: CSVRTSGASYEQYF. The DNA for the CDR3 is TGCAGCGTGAGGACTAGCGGAGCTTCCTACGAGCAGTACTTC.

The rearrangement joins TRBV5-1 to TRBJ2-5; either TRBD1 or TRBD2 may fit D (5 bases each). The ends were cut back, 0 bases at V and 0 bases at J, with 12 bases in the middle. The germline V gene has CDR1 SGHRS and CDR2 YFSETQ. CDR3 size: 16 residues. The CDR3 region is CASSLAGTPDQETQYF. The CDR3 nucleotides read TGCGCCAGCAGCTTGGCCGGGACCCCCGACCAAGAGACCCAGTACTTC.

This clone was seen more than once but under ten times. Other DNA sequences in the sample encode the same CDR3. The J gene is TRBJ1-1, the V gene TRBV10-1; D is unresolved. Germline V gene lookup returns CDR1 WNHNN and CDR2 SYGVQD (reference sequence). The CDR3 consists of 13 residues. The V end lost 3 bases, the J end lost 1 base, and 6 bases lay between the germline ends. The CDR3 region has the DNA TGCGCCAGCAGTGATGAGAAGAACACTGAAGCTTTCTTT. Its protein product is CASSDEKNTEAFF.

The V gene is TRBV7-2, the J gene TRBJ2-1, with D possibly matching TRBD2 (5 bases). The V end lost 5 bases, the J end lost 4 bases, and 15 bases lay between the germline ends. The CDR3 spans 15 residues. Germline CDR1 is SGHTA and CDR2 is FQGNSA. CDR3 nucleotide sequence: TGTGCCAGCAGCCCCACTAGGGATTCATACAATGAGCAGTTCTTC. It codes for CASSPTRDSYNEQFF.

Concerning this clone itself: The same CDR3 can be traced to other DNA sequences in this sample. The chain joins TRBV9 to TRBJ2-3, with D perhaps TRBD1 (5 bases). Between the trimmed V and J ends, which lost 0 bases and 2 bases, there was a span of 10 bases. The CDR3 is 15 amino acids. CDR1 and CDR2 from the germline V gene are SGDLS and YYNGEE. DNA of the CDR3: TGTGCCAGCAGCGTAGGTCCAGGGAACACAGATACGCAGTATTTT. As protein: CASSVGPGNTDTQYF.